This T cell receptor beta chain emerged from a study of blood T cell repertoires in COVID-19. Across the whole study: Material from acute and convalescent COVID-19 was sourced from the United States, Italy and Spain. Sample material is recorded as cDNA or gDNA derived from T cells, B-cell-depleted T cells, or PBMCs.

CDR3 length equals 14 residues. The V gene lost 9 bases and the J gene lost 2 bases, with 16 bases spanning the gap. Germline V CDR1 and CDR2: MNHEY, SVGAGI. As handled by the study authors: For nucleated cells, counts were estimated from reference gene primer amplification. Here immunoSEQ multiplex PCR was the method, and the copy in TCRdb shows in-frame clones only, minus some. The DNA was the basis for D and trimming; V, J and clone size are from that table. The data show roughly 410,000 clones, around 87% seen once. The Seattle site enrolled patients during active infection and followed them longitudinally.

Specimen: peripheral blood. The V call is TRBV6-5, the J call TRBJ1-1, with no clear D. This clonotype was sampled from a woman aged 55-69 years with COVID-19, enrolled during active disease. DNA of the CDR3: TGTGCCAGTGGCCCGGCAGGAATCAACACTGAAGCTTTCTTT. The encoded protein is CASGPAGINTEAFF.